The 30 T cell receptor beta chains reported below all come from one sample, sequenced in a study of blood T cell repertoires in COVID-19. Assay: immunoSEQ multiplex PCR; the TCRdb copy retains only in-frame clones and omits some. Among about 74,000 clones listed, around 90% were seen once. Sequenced material: peripheral blood. All receptors derive from a woman aged 80 or older with active or convalescent COVID-19.

This rearrangement joins TRBV7-2 to TRBJ2-7; D gene unclear. The CDR3 contains 11 residues. Germline CDR1 is SGHTA and CDR2 is FQGNSA. Trimming stripped 3 bases from V and 2 bases from J, with 2 bases between. CDR3 sequence reads: CASSFTYEQYF. The DNA of the CDR3 is TGTGCCAGCAGCTTTACCTACGAGCAGTACTTC.

The V call is TRBV7-2, the J call TRBJ2-5; TRBD1 matches 8 bases. The CDR3 sequence is 13 residues long. Germline V gives CDR1 SGHTA, CDR2 FQGNSA. Trimming took 5 bases from V and 7 from J; bases not matched to a gene: 6. The CDR3 loop is CASSTGQGPTQYF. In DNA form, the CDR3 reads TGTGCCAGCAGCACTGGACAGGGCCCGACCCAGTACTTC.

The chain employs TRBV5-1 and TRBJ2-7; a weak D match, TRBD1 (5 bases). V lost 4 bases and J lost 5, with 16 bases in between. There are 14 residues in the CDR3. The germline V gene has CDR1 SGHRS and CDR2 YFSETQ. For the CDR3, the DNA is TGCGCCAGCAGCCCGACAGCTAGAGGCCACGAGCAGTACTTC. Translated, it gives CASSPTARGHEQYF.

The V call is TRBV19, the J call TRBJ1-1; 9 nucleotides line up with TRBD1. This CDR3 comprises 15 residues. V lost 4 bases, J lost 4 bases, and 7 bases stayed unmatched. Germline V lookup: CDR1 LNHDA, CDR2 SQIVND (reference sequence). DNA of the CDR3: TGTGCCAGTAGTACGCACAGGGGGCTTAGCACTGAAGCTTTCTTT. Translated: CASSTHRGLSTEAFF.

This clone was found a few times. This rearrangement joins TRBV14 to TRBJ1-1; D unclear. The CDR3 runs to 15 residues. CDR1 is SGHDN, CDR2 FVKESK, per germline. Trimming shortened V by 2 bases and J by 1 base, and 11 bases separated the two germline ends. The DNA of the CDR3 is TGTGCCAGCAGCCAATGGCGGGCCGGGAACACTGAAGCTTTCTTT. This encodes CASSQWRAGNTEAFF.

This clone was recorded a few times. Written as DNA, the CDR3 is TGTGCCAGCAGTGACTCGCACAGGGTGGTCCAAGAGACCCAGTACTTC. Its translation: CASSDSHRVVQETQYF. This rearrangement joins TRBV6-4 to TRBJ2-5; perhaps TRBD1 as D (6 bases). V dropped 0 bases and J dropped 1 base, with 12 bases sitting between them. This CDR3 spans 16 amino acids. The germline CDR1 and CDR2 sequences are MRHNA and SNTAGT.

The rearrangement uses TRBV4-2 and TRBJ2-2, with 9 bases lining up with TRBD2. Germline assignment: CDR1 LGHNA and CDR2 YNFKEQ. Trimming took 1 base from V and 6 from J; bases not matched to a gene: 6. There are 16 residues in the CDR3. Written as DNA, the CDR3 is TGTGCCAGCAGCCAAGTCCAGCGGGGGGCGGCCGGGGAGCTGTTTTTT. Amino acids: CASSQVQRGAAGELFF.

The rearrangement uses TRBV7-9 and TRBJ2-7; TRBD2 matches 9 bases. After removal of 5 bases from V and 1 base from J, the junction contained 3 bases not matched to a gene. Germline loops: CDR1 SEHNR, CDR2 FQNEAQ (reference sequence). The CDR3 has 14 amino acids. The CDR3 loop is CASSRSGGSYEQYF. The DNA of the CDR3 is TGTGCCAGCAGCAGGAGCGGGGGGTCCTACGAGCAGTACTTC.

The table lists this clone with a count of one. V and J are TRBV28 and TRBJ1-2; D perhaps matches TRBD1 (5 bases). This CDR3 is 15 amino acids long. Looked up from germline, CDR1 is MDHEN and CDR2 is SYDVKM. Trimming took 5 bases from V and 4 from J, leaving 17 bases between them. CDR3 bases: TGTGCCAGCAGTAGAACGGGGGGGGTAGGCTATGGCTACACCTTC. It codes for CASSRTGGVGYGYTF.

This clone was detected only a few times. The CDR3 nucleotides read TGTGCCAGCAGCTGGGACAGGGGGCGAGATGGCTACACCTTC. Translation: CASSWDRGRDGYTF. V and J are TRBV6-5 and TRBJ1-2, with 12 positions matching TRBD1. The CDR3 extends over 14 amino acids. V trimming: 6 bases; J trimming: 6 bases; junction bases outside the gene matches: 5. CDR1 MNHEY and CDR2 SVGAGI come from the germline V gene.

The chain joins TRBV19 to TRBJ1-2; the match to TRBD1 covers 8 bases. Trimming removed 5 bases from V and 4 bases from J; junction bases left unmatched: 9. The length of the CDR3 is 15 residues. CDR1 is LNHDA and CDR2 is SQIVND in the germline V gene (reference sequence). The CDR3 here is CASSPRTGSFYGYTF. The CDR3, as DNA: TGTGCCAGTAGTCCCCGGACAGGGTCGTTCTATGGCTACACCTTC.

The rearrangement joins TRBV5-1 to TRBJ1-4, with 7 positions matching TRBD1. Germline assignment: CDR1 SGHRS and CDR2 YFSETQ. The CDR3 is 16 amino acids. V shed 4 bases and J 1 base; nucleotides not matched to a gene: 7. CDR3 sequence reads: CASSDRTGGTNEKLFF. The CDR3, as DNA: TGCGCCAGCAGCGACCGGACAGGTGGAACTAATGAAAAACTGTTTTTT. Variable domain in full (rest from reference TRBV5-1 and TRBJ1-4): KAGVTQTPRYLIKTRGQQVTLSCSPISGHRSVSWYQQTPGQGLQFLFEYFSETQRNKGNFPGRFSGRQFSNSRSEMNVSTLELGDSALYLCASSDRTGGTNEKLFFGSGTQLSVL.

CDR3 amino acids: CASSFPLRTEAFF. CDR3 DNA sequence: TGTGCCAGCAGCTTCCCTCTGAGGACTGAAGCTTTCTTT. The chain couples TRBV5-6 to TRBJ1-1; no definite D call. The CDR3 extends over 13 amino acids. Germline V lookup: CDR1 SGHDT, CDR2 YYEEEE. Trimming took 2 bases from V and 5 from J, leaving 10 bases between them. Based on the CDR3 plus reference TRBV5-6 and TRBJ1-1, the full variable domain is DAGVTQSPTHLIKTRGQQVTLRCSPKSGHDTVSWYQQALGQGPQFIFQYYEEEERQRGNFPDRFSGHQFPNYSSELNVNALLLGDSALYLCASSFPLRTEAFFGQGTRLTVV.

The gene calls are TRBV7-9 and TRBJ2-1; D uncertain. Trimming took off 5 bases at V and 10 bases at J, with 9 bases between the two ends. Germline V CDR1 and CDR2: SEHNR, FQNEAQ (reference sequence). The CDR3 is 11 residues long. The CDR3 here is CASSPIVEQFF. The CDR3 DNA follows: TGTGCCAGCAGCCCAATAGTAGAGCAGTTCTTC.

The chain couples TRBV2 to TRBJ1-5, with D possibly TRBD1 on 6 matching bases. The CDR3 extends over 13 amino acids. Germline V gives CDR1 SNHLY, CDR2 FYNNEI. V lost 6 bases and J 4 bases, leaving 10 bases between the germline ends. CDR3 protein: CASRADSNQPQHF. CDR3 coding DNA: TGTGCCAGCAGGGCGGACAGTAATCAGCCCCAGCATTTT.

The chain joins TRBV19 to TRBJ1-4; TRBD1 matches 7 bases. The CDR3 consists of 14 residues. In germline, CDR1 is LNHDA, CDR2 SQIVND (reference sequence). The V and J ends lost 10 bases and 5 bases, in that order; junction bases with no gene match: 10. This chain's CDR3 is CATSQGQINEKLFF. The CDR3 bases are TGTGCCACCTCCCAGGGACAGATCAATGAAAAACTGTTTTTT.

The V and J genes are TRBV24-1 and TRBJ2-3, with D perhaps TRBD2 (6 bases). V dropped 9 bases and J dropped 4 bases, with 16 bases sitting between them. The CDR3 is 14 amino acids. Germline V gives CDR1 KGHDR, CDR2 SFDVKD. The CDR3 here is CATGRGGSADTQYF. The DNA for the CDR3 is TGTGCCACCGGTAGGGGAGGCTCAGCAGATACGCAGTATTTT.

V is TRBV6-2 or TRBV6-3 and J is TRBJ2-5, with 8 bases lining up with TRBD2. This CDR3 comprises 19 residues. CDR1 and CDR2 (germline): MNHEY, SVGEGT. Germline trimming cut 2 bases from V and 5 bases from J; bases unmatched to any gene: 19. CDR3 nucleotide sequence: TGTGCCAGCAGTTACGCAAAGGGGACTAGTTTTAAAGGGTTGGAGACCCAGTACTTC. Its protein is CASSYAKGTSFKGLETQYF.

V and J are TRBV4-3 and TRBJ1-4; 7 bases line up with TRBD1. Germline assignment: CDR1 LGHNA and CDR2 YSLEER. V was pared by 4 bases and J by 7 bases, with 18 bases of the junction left unmatched. This CDR3 region has 18 residues. The CDR3 coding sequence is TGCGCCAGCAGCCCCAGGGGGTTGCCGGGCTTATTAGTTGAAAAACTGTTTTTT. Its protein product is CASSPRGLPGLLVEKLFF.

J is TRBJ2-2 and V is TRBV11-3; D may be TRBD2 (5 bases). The CDR3 spans 15 residues. The V gene lost 2 bases and the J gene lost 1 base, with 8 bases spanning the gap. Germline CDR1 SGHNT, CDR2 YENEEA. The CDR3 nucleotides read TGTGCCAGCAGCTTACGCGGGCGGAACACCGGGGAGCTGTTTTTT. It specifies CASSLRGRNTGELFF.

The J gene is TRBJ2-7, the V gene TRBV19, with 10 bases lining up with TRBD1. Germline values: CDR1 LNHDA, CDR2 SQIVND (reference sequence). The CDR3 consists of 18 residues. Trimming took 0 bases from V and 0 from J; bases not matched to a gene: 8. Here the CDR3 reads CASSIDRTGGPYSYEQYF. CDR3 sequence (DNA): TGTGCCAGTAGTATAGACCGGACAGGGGGACCATACTCCTACGAGCAGTACTTC.

This clone has only one observation. This CDR3 reads CASGLVSSFRAGGTNEQFF. The CDR3, as DNA: TGTGCTAGTGGTTTGGTATCGTCCTTTCGAGCGGGGGGAACAAATGAGCAGTTCTTC. The chain couples TRBV12-5 to TRBJ2-1; TRBD2 aligns across 9 bases. V trimming: 0 bases; J trimming: 7 bases; junction bases outside the gene matches: 16. This CDR3 has 19 amino acids. From germline, CDR1 is LGHNT and CDR2 FRNRAP.

The chain has TRBV27 and TRBJ1-1, with no clear D. The length of the CDR3 is 15 residues. Germline CDR1 reads MNHEY; CDR2 reads SMNVEV (reference sequence). Trimming left V 4 bases short and J 1 base short, with 13 bases between. The CDR3 DNA reads as TGTGCCAGCAGTTCTCCTGGGCGGGGGAACACTGAAGCTTTCTTT. The encoded protein is CASSSPGRGNTEAFF.

The chain couples TRBV7-2 to TRBJ1-2, with 7 bases matching TRBD1. The CDR3 totals 14 residues. Trimming at V came to 5 bases and at J to 2 bases, leaving 5 bases not matched to a gene. CDR1 and CDR2 (germline): SGHTA, FQGNSA. CDR3 DNA sequence: TGTGCCAGCAGCCCCAGGACAGGCAACTATGGCTACACCTTC. This sequence encodes CASSPRTGNYGYTF.

This clone has just a few counts. This chain connects TRBV4-2 to TRBJ2-7, with a weak D call TRBD2 (6 bases). The CDR3 is made up of 14 amino acids. Trimming removed 4 bases from V and 4 bases from J, with 14 bases in between. Looked up from germline, CDR1 is LGHNA and CDR2 is YNFKEQ. In nucleotides, the CDR3 is TGTGCCAGCAGCCTGGACCACGGGGGTTACGAGCAGTACTTC. It encodes CASSLDHGGYEQYF.

The V gene is TRBV28, the J gene TRBJ1-5; the D gene is possibly TRBD1 (5 bases). The CDR3 is made up of 19 amino acids. Germline V gene lookup returns CDR1 MDHEN and CDR2 SYDVKM. V lost 4 bases to trimming and J lost 2 bases, with 24 bases between them. The CDR3 DNA follows: TGTGCCAGCAGTTCTCAAGGGTATCTGGAGGGGTTGGGCAATCAGCCCCAGCATTTT. Translated: CASSSQGYLEGLGNQPQHF.

The V and J genes are TRBV12-5 and TRBJ1-6, with unresolved D. The V gene lost 5 bases and the J gene lost 0 bases, with 17 bases spanning the gap. Germline V gives CDR1 LGHNT, CDR2 FRNRAP. This CDR3 comprises 18 residues. The CDR3 DNA reads as TGTGCTAGTGGTCGAAATCAGGCGCAGAGCTCCTATAATTCACCCCTCCACTTT. Its protein product is CASGRNQAQSSYNSPLHF.

The CDR3 region is CACSRDRRYQPQHF. CDR3 bases: TGTGCCTGCTCCCGGGACAGAAGATATCAGCCCCAGCATTTT. The chain carries TRBV28 and TRBJ1-5, with 7 bases fitting TRBD1. Germline V gives CDR1 MDHEN, CDR2 SYDVKM. CDR3 length: 14 amino acids. After removal of 11 bases from V and 5 bases from J, the junction contained 12 bases not matched to a gene.

The chain links TRBV3-1 (or the pseudogene TRBV3-2) to TRBJ1-5, with a weak D call TRBD1 (6 bases). The CDR3 is 17 amino acids. The V gene's germline CDR1 is LGHDT and CDR2 YNNKEL (reference sequence). Trimming pared 10 bases from V and 3 bases from J, leaving 25 bases between. Here the CDR3 DNA reads TGTGCCAAGCAGCCAAGATGCACTACAGGGAACAATCAGCCCCAGCATTTT. Protein product: CAKQPRCTTGNNQPQHF.

This clone was counted only a few times. The chain recombines TRBV5-1 with TRBJ2-5, with TRBD2 as a possible D gene (6 bases). CDR1 is SGHRS and CDR2 is YFSETQ in the germline V gene. The CDR3 spans 14 residues. The V gene lost 7 bases and the J gene lost 3 bases, with 16 bases spanning the gap. The CDR3 loop reads CASYRGTGEETQYF. The CDR3 region has the DNA TGCGCCAGCTACCGCGGGACCGGAGAAGAGACCCAGTACTTC.